This record concerns one TCR beta chain sequence. In terms of age and location, participants ranged from roughly 18 to 90 years and lived in about 25 US areas. The recovered donors of Cohort 3 showed two negative PCRs, clearance, or symptom resolution. Study processing details: Estimates of nucleated cell counts were drawn from the amplification of reference gene primers. Assay: immunoSEQ multiplex PCR; the TCRdb copy retains only in-frame clones and omits some. V and J calls and clone size are as listed in that table; D and trimming were resolved from the DNA. The sample lists roughly 270,000 clones, 85% occurring once. This CDR3 has 16 residues. The ends were cut back, 0 bases at V and 0 bases at J, with 11 bases in the middle. The germline CDR1 and CDR2 sequences are LNHDA and SQIVND (reference sequence). This sample is drawn from a study of blood T cell repertoires in COVID-19. Study overall: Nucleic acid was either cDNA or gDNA, and it came from T cells, B-cell-depleted T cells, or PBMCs.

This sequence was found in a woman in her forties or fifties who had recovered from COVID-19. Input material: PBMCs or T cells enriched from blood (not recorded which). The rearrangement uses TRBV19 and TRBJ1-2, with a weak D call TRBD1 (5 bases). The CDR3, as DNA: TGTGCCAGTAGTATAGAGGGGCCACTACCTAACTATGGCTACACCTTC. It encodes CASSIEGPLPNYGYTF.